Each of the 5 T cell receptor beta chains below was sequenced from the same sample in a study of ipilimumab plus nivolumab after autologous stem cell transplantation. Repertoires were generated with immunoSEQ multiplex PCR, while TCRdb's copy carries only in-frame clones and drops some. The sample lists about 40,000 clones, 80% to 95% occurring once. The sample here was PBMCs, taken in a trial of ipilimumab plus nivolumab as post-transplant consolidation. The source of these receptors is a male donor with multiple myeloma.

The chain joins TRBV9 to TRBJ2-7, with D possibly TRBD1 on 6 matching bases. Germline V gene lookup returns CDR1 SGDLS and CDR2 YYNGEE. V lost 4 bases, J lost 6 bases, and 17 bases lay in between. CDR3 length: 14 amino acids. The CDR3 sequence is CASSLGARGSEQYF. Written as DNA, the CDR3 is TGTGCCAGCAGCTTGGGGGCCCGAGGGTCCGAGCAGTACTTC.

This sequence joins TRBV4-1 and TRBJ1-4, with D unclear. CDR1 and CDR2 from the germline V gene are MGHRA and YSYEKL. Trimming pared 1 base from V and 5 bases from J, leaving 8 bases between. The CDR3 runs 14 residues. The CDR3 sequence is CASSQGRNNEKLFF. For the CDR3, the DNA is TGCGCCAGCAGCCAAGGGAGAAACAATGAAAAACTGTTTTTT.

The chain recombines TRBV25-1 with TRBJ2-5; 9 bases agree with TRBD1. Looked up from germline, CDR1 is MGHDK and CDR2 is SYGVNS. This CDR3 has 14 amino acids. J gave up 5 bases and V 6 bases, and 7 bases lay outside the gene matches. The DNA for the CDR3 is TGTGCCAGCAGCCTGGACAGGGGTGGGGAGACCCAGTACTTC. It yields the protein CASSLDRGGETQYF.

This chain connects TRBV4-3 to TRBJ2-1, with D unresolved. With 0 bases removed from V and 9 bases from J, the gap between germline ends came to 12 bases. The length of the CDR3 is 14 residues. The germline CDR1 and CDR2 sequences are LGHNA and YSLEER. Here the CDR3 DNA reads TGCGCCAGCAGCCAAGATGCCGCTGTGGGTGAGCAGTTCTTC. Translating gives CASSQDAAVGEQFF.

CDR3: CASTPDRVRAQHF. The CDR3 DNA follows: TGTGCCAGCACTCCCGACAGGGTGAGGGCCCAGCATTTT. J is TRBJ1-5 and V is TRBV2, with 7 bases lining up with TRBD1. Germline-derived CDR1 and CDR2 are SNHLY and FYNNEI. This CDR3 contains 13 residues. The V and J ends lost 7 bases and 11 bases, in that order; junction bases with no gene match: 11.